Described below is a single TCR beta chain sequence and its context. The source of the sample is a study of blood T cell repertoires in COVID-19. Germline CDR1 is SGHKS and CDR2 is YYEKEE (reference sequence). The CDR3 is made up of 14 amino acids. V shed 4 bases and J shed 8 bases, with 15 bases lying between them. The assay was immunoSEQ multiplex PCR, and TCRdb's table has in-frame clones only and misses some. The sample includes roughly 160,000 clones, under 85% of them seen just once. The chain combines TRBV5-5 with TRBJ1-4; possible D gene TRBD1, 6 bases. The clonotype was recovered from a man between 45 and 60 years old who had recovered from COVID-19. Sequencing input: PBMCs or T cells enriched from blood (not recorded which). The CDR3 DNA follows: TGTGCCAGCAGCCCTTCGGGGGGCGGCGAAAAACTGTTTTTT. Translating gives CASSPSGGGEKLFF.